The entry below gives a single T cell receptor beta chain sequence along with its context. This entry belongs to a study of CD4+ T cells in melanoma. The assay was immunoSEQ multiplex PCR, and TCRdb's table has in-frame clones only and misses some. The sample lists thousands of clones, roughly 70% occurring once. V gave up 6 bases and J gave up 1 base, with 13 bases separating them. Looked up from germline, CDR1 is MNHEY and CDR2 is SVGAGI. The CDR3 spans 15 residues. The clonotype was recovered from a human donor with melanoma. The chain carries TRBV6-5 and TRBJ1-5; D gene unclear. The sequenced sample was cells from a culture (not recorded whether cultured in vitro). This CDR3 is CASSPTWGSNQPQHF. CDR3 in DNA: TGTGCCAGCAGCCCCACCTGGGGAAGCAATCAGCCCCAGCATTTT.